The 2 T cell receptor beta chains given below trace back to one sample, sequenced in a study of monozygotic twins with inflammatory bowel disease. TCRdb reprocessed the 5' RACE reads and keeps a single row for each CDR3 protein, giving no DNA. This sample's table has 170,000 or so distinct CDR3 sequences. Sequencing was performed on blood. Receptors were obtained from a human donor with ulcerative colitis or Crohn's disease, or a healthy co-twin of an affected twin (not recorded which).

The chain employs TRBV7-8 and TRBJ2-7; TCRdb calls TRBD2, which cannot be checked without DNA. Germline lookup yields CDR1 SGHVS and CDR2 FQNEAQ. The CDR3 has 17 residues. CDR3 sequence reads: CASSSLPGLAGELEQYF.

The gene calls are TRBV20-1 and TRBJ2-7; lacking DNA, the TRBD1 call made by TCRdb goes unchecked. CDR3 length: 14 residues. The V gene's germline CDR1 is DFQATT and CDR2 SNEGSKA (reference sequence). The CDR3 region is CSARDATGAYEQYF.